The present T cell receptor (beta chain) was sequenced within a study of cytomegalovirus exposure and HLA in healthy donors. This clone came up once. What it recognizes is unknown. The PCR had 60 Vbeta and 13 Jbeta primers. Authors' analysis steps: An analysis performed later counted 81 million or so unique TCR beta chains (approximately 10 million of them shared). Clones were sequenced by immunoSEQ multiplex PCR, and TCRdb holds only the in-frame ones, with some missing. Clone size and the V and J calls come from that table; the DNA yielded D and trimming. The sample contains about 150,000 clones, roughly 10% of which appear only once. Findings of the study overall: Three chains linked to CMV were shown in vitro to be specific for CMV antigens. Previous analysis showed most TCR beta V segments were productive about 87% or about 30% of the time.

V was clipped by 5 bases and J by 5 bases; unmatched bases: 7. Germline CDR1 MNHEY, CDR2 SMNVEV (reference sequence). The CDR3 contains 15 residues. The chain uses TRBV27 and TRBJ2-1; 9 positions match TRBD2. Sequencing was performed on PBMCs. The TCR sequence derives from a male donor in good health and CMV-seronegative. The CDR3 sequence is CASSVLAGWDNEQFF. CDR3 nucleotides: TGTGCCAGCAGTGTGCTAGCGGGGTGGGACAATGAGCAGTTCTTC.